Here is one T cell receptor beta chain with its context. The antigen it binds to is not known. Base qualities are missing; no much larger clone stands one base away. The immunoSEQ Assay, a bias-controlled multiplex PCR, was used to amplify TCRbeta CDR3 regions from genomic DNA. Concerning the study's data processing: The number of nucleated cells in each sample was estimated by amplification of reference gene primers within the assay. To quantify the absolute abundance of each unique TCRbeta CDR3 rearrangement, sequence reads were collapsed and filtered. For each sample, productive Simpson clonality was calculated as the square root of Simpson's diversity index across productive rearrangements. Entries here come from immuneACCESS through TCRdb and include only in-frame sequences with V and J called. Some clones fail to appear in such tables; in the studies checked, an unresolved V gene covers under half of the shortfall, and the cause of the remainder is unknown. The V and J calls and clone size were taken over from that table, and D and trimming were inferred from the DNA. A total of 52,000 or so clones appear in this sample, more than 60% of them only once. Roughly 5% of the sample comes from the top ten.

This specimen belongs to a study of blood T cell repertoires in COVID-19 (TCRdb year 2020). Notes on the research overall: The collaborator samples originated in the United States, Italy and Spain and spanned the acute and convalescent phases of COVID-19. Deeply sampled blood TCRbeta repertoires from subjects exposed to, actively infected with, or recovered from COVID-19 were included in the dataset. HLA class I and class II types, where available, came from metadata supplied by the sample provider rather than from assay-based typing. The repertoires were released in a freely available public database meant as a resource for research on the immune response to SARS-CoV-2. Samples were obtained from the ongoing ImmuneRACE study (first 160 participants) and from approximately 1,200 subjects provided by 6 global collaborators. The prospective study material was composed of cDNA or gDNA derived from T cells, B-cell-depleted T cells, or PBMCs. A de-identified subject ID, COVID-19 status, age in years and sex were almost always included in the sample metadata. Summary of the overall study and its limitations: The amount of clinical and demographic metadata varied by source and participant and was provided uncurated.

Collaborating institutions collected whole blood in K2EDTA tubes following their own protocols. For TCRbeta analysis, collaborators shipped samples in one of three forms: frozen whole blood, isolated PBMCs, or DNA extracted from either of those sample types. V drops 6 bases and J drops 11 bases, leaving 22 bases in between. The CDR3 holds 14 amino acids from the cysteine to the phenylalanine. The only DNA kept is the CDR3, 42 bases in frame from the first base. CDR1 is given as MNHEY and CDR2 as SVGAGI, both from the germline V gene. This chain joins TRBV6-5 to TRBJ1-1; TRBD1 is a weak D gene call, 6 bases matching. The clonotype originates from a human donor in a cohort sampled during active COVID-19. The source material was peripheral blood. The DNA sequence is as follows: TGTGCCAGCAGCCTCACAGGGATGGGTCTAGGGGCTTTCTTT. It encodes CASSLTGMGLGAFF.